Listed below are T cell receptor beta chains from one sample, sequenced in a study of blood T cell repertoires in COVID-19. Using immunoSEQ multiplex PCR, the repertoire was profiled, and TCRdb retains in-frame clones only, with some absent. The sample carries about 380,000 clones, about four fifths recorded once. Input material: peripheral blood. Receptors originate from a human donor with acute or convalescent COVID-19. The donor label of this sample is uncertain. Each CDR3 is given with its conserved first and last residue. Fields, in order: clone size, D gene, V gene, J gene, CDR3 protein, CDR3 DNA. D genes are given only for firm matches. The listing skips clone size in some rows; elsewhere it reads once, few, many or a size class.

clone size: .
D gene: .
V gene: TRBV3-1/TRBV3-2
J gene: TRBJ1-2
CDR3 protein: CASSLTDRANYGYTF
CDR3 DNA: TGTGCCAGCAGCTTGACGGACAGAGCTAACTATGGCTACACCTTC

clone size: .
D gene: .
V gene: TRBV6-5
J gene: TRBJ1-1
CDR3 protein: CASSIVNTGNTEAFF
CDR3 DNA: TGTGCCAGCAGCATAGTGAATACAGGGAACACTGAAGCTTTCTTT

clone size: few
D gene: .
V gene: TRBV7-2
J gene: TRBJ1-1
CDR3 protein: CASSLRPNTEAFF
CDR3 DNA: TGTGCCAGCAGCCTACGTCCGAACACTGAAGCTTTCTTT

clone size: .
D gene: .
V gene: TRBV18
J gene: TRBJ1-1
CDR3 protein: CASSPRTTGPNTEAFF
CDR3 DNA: TGTGCCAGCTCACCGCGTACGACAGGTCCTAACACTGAAGCTTTCTTT

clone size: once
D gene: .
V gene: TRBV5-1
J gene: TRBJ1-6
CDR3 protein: CASSPDRHPNSPLHF
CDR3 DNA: TGCGCCAGCAGCCCGGACAGACATCCTAATTCACCCCTCCACTTT

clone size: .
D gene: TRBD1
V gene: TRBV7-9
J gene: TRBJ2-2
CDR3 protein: CASSQQGDHTGELFF
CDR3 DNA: TGTGCCAGCAGCCAACAGGGGGACCACACCGGGGAGCTGTTTTTT

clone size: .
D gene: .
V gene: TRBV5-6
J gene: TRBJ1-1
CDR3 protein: CASSVDRNTEAFF
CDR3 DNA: TGTGCCAGCAGCGTCGACAGGAACACTGAAGCTTTCTTT

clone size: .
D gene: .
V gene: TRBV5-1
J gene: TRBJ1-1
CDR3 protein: CASSLSSGSGMNTEAFF
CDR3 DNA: TGCGCCAGCAGCTTGTCATCGGGCAGCGGCATGAACACTGAAGCTTTCTTT

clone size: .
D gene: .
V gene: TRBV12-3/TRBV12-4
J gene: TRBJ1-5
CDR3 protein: CASSRQSNQPQHF
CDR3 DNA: TGTGCCAGCAGCCGACAGAGCAATCAGCCCCAGCATTTT

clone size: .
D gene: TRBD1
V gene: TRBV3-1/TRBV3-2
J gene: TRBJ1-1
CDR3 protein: CASSQVSRGQTEAFF
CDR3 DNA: TGTGCCAGCAGCCAAGTATCTAGGGGGCAGACTGAAGCTTTCTTT

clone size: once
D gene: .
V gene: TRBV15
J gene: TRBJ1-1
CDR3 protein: CATSNLVNTEAFF
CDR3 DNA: TGTGCCACCAGCAATCTAGTGAACACTGAAGCTTTCTTT

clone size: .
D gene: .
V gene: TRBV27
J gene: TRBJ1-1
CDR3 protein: CASTLGTEAFF
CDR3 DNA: TGTGCCAGCACCTTGGGGACAGAAGCTTTCTTT

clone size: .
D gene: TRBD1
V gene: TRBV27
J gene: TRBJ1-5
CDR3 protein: CASSPTGARQPQHF
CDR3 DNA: TGTGCCAGCAGTCCGACAGGGGCAAGGCAGCCCCAGCATTTT

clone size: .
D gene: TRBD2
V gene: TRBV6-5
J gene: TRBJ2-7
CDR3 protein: CASSYMREGHSEQYF
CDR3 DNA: TGTGCCAGCAGTTATATGCGGGAGGGCCACAGCGAGCAGTACTTC

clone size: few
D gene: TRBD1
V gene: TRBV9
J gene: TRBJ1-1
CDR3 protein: CASSPRTGNTEAFF
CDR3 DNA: TGTGCCAGCAGCCCCCGGACAGGGAACACTGAAGCTTTCTTT

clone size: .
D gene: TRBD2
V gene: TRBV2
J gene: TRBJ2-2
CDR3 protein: CASRQRETGELFF
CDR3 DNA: TGTGCCAGCAGGCAGCGGGAGACCGGGGAGCTGTTTTTT

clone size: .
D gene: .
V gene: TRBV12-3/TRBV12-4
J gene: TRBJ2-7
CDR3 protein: CASNRGTAYEQYF
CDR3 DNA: TGTGCCAGCAACCGCGGGACAGCCTACGAGCAGTACTTC

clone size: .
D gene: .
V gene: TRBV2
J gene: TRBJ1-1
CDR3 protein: CASSGYRDAEAFF
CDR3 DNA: TGTGCCAGCAGTGGATACAGAGACGCTGAAGCTTTCTTT

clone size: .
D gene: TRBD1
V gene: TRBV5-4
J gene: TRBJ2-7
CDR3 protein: CASSGGQVSSYEQYF
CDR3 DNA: TGTGCCAGCAGCGGGGGACAGGTTAGCTCCTACGAGCAGTACTTC

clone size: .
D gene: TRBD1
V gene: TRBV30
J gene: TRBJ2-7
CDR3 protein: CAWSVGLGTVFDEQYF
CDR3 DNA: TGTGCCTGGAGTGTAGGTTTAGGGACAGTGTTCGACGAGCAGTACTTC

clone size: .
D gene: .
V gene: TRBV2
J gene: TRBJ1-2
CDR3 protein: CASRRQSPNYGYTF
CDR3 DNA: TGTGCCAGCCGAAGACAGAGCCCTAACTATGGCTACACCTTC

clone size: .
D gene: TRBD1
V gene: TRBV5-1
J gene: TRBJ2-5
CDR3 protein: CASSSGTGSETQYF
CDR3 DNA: TGCGCCAGCAGCTCCGGGACAGGGTCAGAGACCCAGTACTTC

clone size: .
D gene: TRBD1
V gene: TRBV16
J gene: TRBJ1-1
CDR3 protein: CASSPQRTGHAFF
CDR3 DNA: TGTGCCAGCAGCCCACAGAGGACAGGCCACGCTTTCTTT

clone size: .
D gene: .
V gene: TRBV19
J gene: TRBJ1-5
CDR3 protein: CASRRGAVNQPQHF
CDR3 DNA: TGTGCCAGCAGGCGGGGGGCGGTCAATCAGCCCCAGCATTTT

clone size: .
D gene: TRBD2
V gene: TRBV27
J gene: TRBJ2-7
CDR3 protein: CASSRGGRAKGYEQYF
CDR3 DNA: TGTGCCAGCAGCCGGGGGGGCAGGGCGAAGGGGTACGAGCAGTACTTC

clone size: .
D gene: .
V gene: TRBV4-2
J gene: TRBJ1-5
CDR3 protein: CASSQSDPTGHQPQHF
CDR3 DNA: TGTGCCAGCAGCCAATCTGATCCAACAGGCCATCAGCCCCAGCATTTT

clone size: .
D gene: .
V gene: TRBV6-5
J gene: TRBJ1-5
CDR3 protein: CASSWAGEHSNQPQHF
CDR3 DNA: TGTGCCAGCAGTTGGGCAGGGGAGCATAGCAATCAGCCCCAGCATTTT

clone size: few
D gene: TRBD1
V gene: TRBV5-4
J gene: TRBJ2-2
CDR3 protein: CASSPGAPGTGHRTGELFF
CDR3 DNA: TGTGCCAGCAGCCCAGGGGCGCCCGGGACAGGGCATCGCACCGGGGAGCTGTTTTTT

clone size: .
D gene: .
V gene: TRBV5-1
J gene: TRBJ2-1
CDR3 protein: CASSLSFQGFSYNEQFF
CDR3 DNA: TGCGCCAGCAGCTTGAGTTTCCAGGGTTTTTCCTACAATGAGCAGTTCTTC

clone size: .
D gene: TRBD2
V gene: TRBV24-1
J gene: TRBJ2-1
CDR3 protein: CATSDPSGGADEQFF
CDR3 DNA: TGTGCCACCAGTGATCCTAGCGGGGGGGCCGATGAGCAGTTCTTC

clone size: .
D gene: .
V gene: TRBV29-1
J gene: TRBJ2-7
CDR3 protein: CSVRDSPEQYF
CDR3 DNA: TGCAGCGTTCGGGACTCTCCCGAGCAGTACTTC

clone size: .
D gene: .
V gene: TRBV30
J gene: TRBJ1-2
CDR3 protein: CAWRTTQGIGYGYTF
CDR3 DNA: TGTGCCTGGAGGACTACACAGGGTATTGGCTATGGCTACACCTTC

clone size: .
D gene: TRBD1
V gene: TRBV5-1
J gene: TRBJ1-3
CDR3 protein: CASSGAGTGSGNTIYF
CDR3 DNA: TGCGCCAGCAGCGGCGCCGGGACAGGCTCTGGAAACACCATATATTTT

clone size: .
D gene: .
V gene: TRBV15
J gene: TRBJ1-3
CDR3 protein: CATSRDGSTIYF
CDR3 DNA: TGTGCCACCAGCAGAGATGGGAGCACCATATATTTT

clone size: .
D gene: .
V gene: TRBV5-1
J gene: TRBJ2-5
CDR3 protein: CASSLGGSETQYF
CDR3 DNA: TGCGCCAGCAGCTTGGGAGGCAGCGAGACCCAGTACTTC

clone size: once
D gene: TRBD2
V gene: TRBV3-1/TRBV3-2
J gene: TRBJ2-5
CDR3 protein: CASSRELAGGRKTQYF
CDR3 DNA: TGTGCCAGCAGCCGCGAACTAGCGGGAGGGCGGAAGACCCAGTACTTC

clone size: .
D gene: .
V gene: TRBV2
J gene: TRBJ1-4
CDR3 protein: CASSEQSATNEKLFF
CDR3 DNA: TGTGCCAGCAGTGAACAGTCCGCAACTAATGAAAAACTGTTTTTT

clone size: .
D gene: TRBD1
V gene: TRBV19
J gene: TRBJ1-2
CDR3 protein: CASTAPGTGGTYTF
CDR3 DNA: TGTGCCAGTACCGCTCCCGGGACAGGGGGCACCTACACCTTC

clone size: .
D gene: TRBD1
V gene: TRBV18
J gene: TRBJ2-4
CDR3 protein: CASSPVGRGPAKNIQYF
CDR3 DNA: TGTGCCAGCTCACCAGTAGGCAGGGGGCCTGCCAAAAACATTCAGTACTTC

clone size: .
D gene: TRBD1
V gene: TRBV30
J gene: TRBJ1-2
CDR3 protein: CAWPGQGAGYTF
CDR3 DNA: TGTGCCTGGCCCGGACAGGGGGCTGGCTACACCTTC

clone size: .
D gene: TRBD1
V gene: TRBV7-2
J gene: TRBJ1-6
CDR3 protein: CASRSGTGVLSPLHF
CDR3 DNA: TGTGCCAGCAGATCCGGGACAGGGGTTCTATCACCCCTCCACTTT

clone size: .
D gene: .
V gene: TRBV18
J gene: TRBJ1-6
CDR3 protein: CASSATGMGNSPLHF
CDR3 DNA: TGTGCCAGCTCAGCTACAGGGATGGGGAATTCACCCCTCCACTTT

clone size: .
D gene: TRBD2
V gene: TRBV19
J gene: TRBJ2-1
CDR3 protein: CASSKGQRGVYNEQFF
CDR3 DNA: TGTGCCAGTAGTAAAGGACAACGGGGGGTGTACAATGAGCAGTTCTTC

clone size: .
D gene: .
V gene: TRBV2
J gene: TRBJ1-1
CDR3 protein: CASRLTANTEAFF
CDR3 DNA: TGTGCCAGCAGGCTGACAGCGAACACTGAAGCTTTCTTT

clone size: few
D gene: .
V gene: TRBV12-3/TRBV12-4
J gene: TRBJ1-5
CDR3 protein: CASSLRQNQPQHF
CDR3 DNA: TGTGCCAGCAGTCTACGCCAAAATCAGCCCCAGCATTTT

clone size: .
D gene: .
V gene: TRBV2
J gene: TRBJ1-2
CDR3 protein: CASSDRKVNYGYTF
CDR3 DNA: TGTGCCAGCAGTGACAGAAAAGTCAACTATGGCTACACCTTC

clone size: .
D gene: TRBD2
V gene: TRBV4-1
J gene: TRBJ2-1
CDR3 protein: CASSSRLAGGIEQFF
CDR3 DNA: TGCGCCAGCAGCTCCCGACTAGCGGGGGGGATTGAGCAGTTCTTC

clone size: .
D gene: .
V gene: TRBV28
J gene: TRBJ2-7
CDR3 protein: CASSLGTAGPLREQYF
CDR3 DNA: TGTGCCAGCAGTTTAGGGACGGCGGGACCCCTCCGCGAGCAGTACTTC

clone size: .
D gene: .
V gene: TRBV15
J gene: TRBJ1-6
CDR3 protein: CATSRGDDSPLHF
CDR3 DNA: TGTGCCACCAGCAGGGGAGACGATTCACCCCTCCACTTT

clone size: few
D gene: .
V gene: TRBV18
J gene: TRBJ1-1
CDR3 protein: CASSPYRQVMNTEAFF
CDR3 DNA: TGTGCCAGCTCACCTTACAGACAGGTCATGAACACTGAAGCTTTCTTT

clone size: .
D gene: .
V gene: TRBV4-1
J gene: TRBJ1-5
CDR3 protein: CASSQEQETYHQPQHF
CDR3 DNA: TGCGCCAGCAGCCAAGAACAGGAGACTTATCATCAGCCCCAGCATTTT

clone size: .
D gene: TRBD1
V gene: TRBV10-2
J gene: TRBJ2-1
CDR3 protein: CASSANGRGREQFF
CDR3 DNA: TGCGCCAGCAGTGCGAACGGCAGGGGGCGTGAGCAGTTCTTC

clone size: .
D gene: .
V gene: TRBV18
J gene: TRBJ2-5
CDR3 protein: CASSPGPIQETQYF
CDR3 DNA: TGTGCCAGCTCACCAGGCCCGATACAAGAGACCCAGTACTTC

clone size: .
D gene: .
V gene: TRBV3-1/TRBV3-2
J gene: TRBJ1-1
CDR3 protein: CASSLRTAHPEAFF
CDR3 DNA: TGTGCCAGCAGCCTTCGGACAGCTCACCCTGAAGCTTTCTTT

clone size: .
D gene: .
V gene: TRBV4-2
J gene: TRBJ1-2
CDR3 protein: CASSQAPDRAYGYTF
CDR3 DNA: TGTGCCAGCAGCCAAGCCCCGGACAGAGCATATGGCTACACCTTC

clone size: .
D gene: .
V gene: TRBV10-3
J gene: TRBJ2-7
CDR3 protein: CAISEPSNRLVYEQYF
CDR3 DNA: TGTGCCATCAGTGAGCCTTCCAACAGGTTGGTCTACGAGCAGTACTTC

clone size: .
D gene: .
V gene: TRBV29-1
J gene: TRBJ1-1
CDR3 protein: CSVGVGRGTEAFF
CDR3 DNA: TGCAGCGTTGGGGTGGGGAGGGGCACTGAAGCTTTCTTT

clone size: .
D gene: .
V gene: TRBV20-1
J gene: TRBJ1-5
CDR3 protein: CSASKTGLGNQPQHF
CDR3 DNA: TGCAGTGCTAGTAAGACAGGTTTAGGCAATCAGCCCCAGCATTTT